The rows below give T cell receptor beta chains drawn from one sample of a study of T cells in Graves' hyperthyroidism and ophthalmopathy. Each CDR3 protein is one row after TCRdb ran MiXCR on the multiplex PCR reads. Of 300,000 to 450,000 distinct CDR3 sequences listed, roughly 14% are singletons. The specimen was blood. Source of these receptors: a woman between 18 and 30 years old with Graves' hyperthyroidism that later progressed to Graves' ophthalmopathy. The CDR3 runs from the conserved cysteine through the conserved F or W. The D gene is left open where the match is weak. For some rows the clone size is stated as once, few or many, or as a class when expanded; others skip it.

>TRBJ2-5|TRBD1|TRBV24-1|.
CATSDPGQGARETQYF
TGTGCCACCAGTGATCCGGGACAGGGGGCGAGAGAGACCCAGTACTTC
>TRBJ2-2|.|TRBV18|.
CASSPSIPPGELFF
TGTGCCAGCTCACCGAGTATCCCCCCCGGGGAGCTGTTTTTT
>TRBJ1-1|.|TRBV6-4|many
CASRDDSLNTEAFF
TGTGCCAGCAGAGACGACAGCCTGAACACTGAAGCTTTCTTT
>TRBJ2-7|.|TRBV9|.
CASSVDIGKQYF
TGTGCCAGCAGCGTAGATATTGGAAAGCAGTACTTC
>TRBJ1-2|.|TRBV19|many
CASSVGGSSYGYTF
TGTGCCAGTAGTGTCGGCGGGTCCTCCTATGGCTACACCTTC
>TRBJ2-2|TRBD1|TRBV15|few
CATSRVGTENTGELFF
TGTGCCACCAGCAGAGTGGGGACAGAGAACACCGGGGAGCTGTTTTTT
>TRBJ2-1|.|TRBV7-9|.
CTSSGSAAYNEQFF
TGTACCAGCAGCGGATCCGCGGCCTACAATGAGCAGTTCTTC
>TRBJ2-5|TRBD1|TRBV25-1|few
CASSGNVGTGHQETQYF
TGTGCCAGCAGTGGCAATGTGGGGACAGGGCATCAAGAGACCCAGTACTTC
>TRBJ2-1|TRBD1|TRBV20-1|many
CSVTGVGNEQFF
TGCAGTGTTACAGGGGTCGGAAATGAGCAGTTCTTC
>TRBJ2-1|TRBD2|TRBV7-8|many
CASSLDGGSSYNEQFF
TGTGCCAGCAGCTTAGATGGCGGGAGCTCCTACAATGAGCAGTTCTTC
>TRBJ1-5|.|TRBV4-2|.
CASSQERGRAGQPQHF
TGTGCCAGCAGCCAAGAAAGGGGCAGGGCTGGTCAGCCCCAGCATTTT
>TRBJ2-4|.|TRBV30|many
CAWSVTGPKNIQYF
TGTGCCTGGAGTGTGACGGGGCCCAAAAACATTCAGTACTTC
>TRBJ2-7|.|TRBV20-1|few
CSARDLASVSSYEQYF
TGCAGTGCTAGAGATTTGGCTAGCGTGAGCTCCTACGAGCAGTACTTC
>TRBJ2-1|.|TRBV9|.
CASSITGFSRNEQFF
TGTGCCAGCAGCATTACAGGGTTTTCACGCAATGAGCAGTTCTTC
>TRBJ2-3|.|TRBV4-1|many
CASSHLGQKDTQYF
TGCGCCAGCAGCCATCTTGGACAGAAAGATACGCAGTATTTT
>TRBJ2-3|TRBD2|TRBV7-9|many
CASSIGTSGRLRTDTQYF
TGTGCCAGCAGCATAGGGACTAGCGGGAGATTGAGAACAGATACGCAGTATTTT
>TRBJ2-3|.|TRBV2|many
CASSDKLVVIADTQYF
TGTGCCAGCAGTGACAAACTAGTGGTTATCGCAGATACGCAGTATTTT
>TRBJ2-5|TRBD1|TRBV27|few
CASSSGTGFIGETQYF
TGTGCCAGCAGTTCCGGGACAGGGTTTATAGGAGAGACCCAGTACTTC
>TRBJ2-3|.|TRBV28|.
CASSFLSGTDTQYF
TGTGCCAGCAGTTTCCTATCCGGCACAGATACGCAGTATTTT
>TRBJ2-2|.|TRBV6-4|.
CASSDGLEAGELFF
TGTGCCAGCAGTGACGGGCTAGAGGCTGGGGAGCTGTTTTTT
>TRBJ2-1|TRBD2|TRBV9|.
CASSASTSGSSYNEQFF
TGTGCCAGCAGCGCTTCGACTAGCGGGAGCTCCTACAATGAGCAGTTCTTC
>TRBJ1-1|.|TRBV12-3/TRBV12-4|many
CASSLGPLGASEAFF
TGTGCCAGCAGTTTGGGCCCGCTCGGGGCGAGTGAAGCTTTCTTT
>TRBJ2-7|TRBD2|TRBV6-2/TRBV6-3|many
CASSSTSGSVYEQYF
TGTGCCAGCAGTTCTACTAGCGGGAGTGTTTACGAGCAGTACTTC
>TRBJ1-1|.|TRBV7-9|many
CASSSGAIEAFF
TGTGCCAGCAGCTCCGGGGCGATTGAAGCTTTCTTT
>TRBJ2-7|.|TRBV5-6|.
CASSLIGTSSYEQYF
TGTGCCAGCAGCTTAATCGGGACCAGCTCCTACGAGCAGTACTTC
>TRBJ2-1|TRBD2|TRBV7-8|many
CASGAGRVYNEQFF
TGTGCCAGCGGAGCGGGAAGGGTTTACAATGAGCAGTTCTTC
>TRBJ2-2|TRBD1|TRBV27|few
CASSPGTVRELFF
TGTGCCAGCAGTCCAGGGACAGTGCGGGAGCTGTTTTTT
>TRBJ2-2|.|TRBV6-2/TRBV6-3|few
CASSYSQLLNTGELFF
TGTGCCAGCAGTTACTCCCAGCTCCTGAACACCGGGGAGCTGTTTTTT
>TRBJ2-7|TRBD2|TRBV27|few
CASSSSRLAGGYADEQYF
TGTGCCAGCAGTTCATCAAGACTAGCGGGAGGGTATGCGGACGAGCAGTACTTC
>TRBJ1-5|.|TRBV7-2|many
CASSLGTVSNQPQHF
TGTGCCAGCAGCTTAGGGACAGTCAGCAATCAGCCCCAGCATTTT
>TRBJ2-7|TRBD1|TRBV28|.
CASRTTRALGQGVEYEQYF
TGTGCCAGCAGGACAACGCGGGCCCTGGGACAGGGGGTTGAGTACGAGCAGTACTTC
>TRBJ2-7|TRBD1|TRBV28|many
CASSRLRDRAYEQYF
TGTGCCAGCAGCCGACTCCGGGACAGAGCCTACGAGCAGTACTTC
>TRBJ2-7|TRBD1|TRBV6-1|many
CASSSGQGNYEQYF
TGTGCCAGCAGTTCGGGACAGGGGAACTACGAGCAGTACTTC
>TRBJ2-1|.|TRBV19|many
CASSQVGNEQFF
TGTGCCAGTAGCCAGGTTGGGAATGAGCAGTTCTTC
>TRBJ2-5|.|TRBV2|many
CASSERRTPGETQYF
TGTGCCAGCAGTGAACGTAGGACGCCAGGAGAGACCCAGTACTTC
>TRBJ2-3|.|TRBV4-2|.
CASSLQGQDTDTQYF
TGTGCCAGCAGCCTCCAAGGGCAGGACACAGATACGCAGTATTTT